This paragraph reports one TCR beta chain. The antigen remains unidentified. Replicate PCRs run on sorted subsets employed 200 to 250 ng DNA, 25,000 to 35,000 T cell genomes. The assay was immunoSEQ multiplex PCR, and TCRdb's table has in-frame clones only and misses some. Here the sample spans around 1,900,000 clones, around 93% being singletons. The sample comes from a study of shared clonotypes between healthy human individuals. Germline CDR1 reads MDHEN; CDR2 reads SYDVKM. V lost 5 bases, J lost 0 bases, and 11 bases lay in between. This CDR3 has 14 amino acids. Whole-study findings and limits: Clonotypes which were not shared had lower generation probabilities than clonotypes that all four donors shared. With few donors, the genetic and exposure-history diversity represented was limited. Naive subsets typically showed greater estimated richness than memory subsets.

Naive CD8 cells lacked CD45RO, underwent positive selection for CCR7 and left out terminally differentiated effector memory CD45RA+ cells. The V and J genes are TRBV28 and TRBJ2-7; no clear D gene. This sequence originates from a man younger than 35 in good health. Some clones in this sample may be carry-over from other donors' samples. The sequencing input was naive CD8+ T cells from PBMCs. The CDR3 spells CASSLDADSYEQYF. As DNA, the CDR3 is TGTGCCAGCAGTCTGGATGCAGACTCCTACGAGCAGTACTTC.